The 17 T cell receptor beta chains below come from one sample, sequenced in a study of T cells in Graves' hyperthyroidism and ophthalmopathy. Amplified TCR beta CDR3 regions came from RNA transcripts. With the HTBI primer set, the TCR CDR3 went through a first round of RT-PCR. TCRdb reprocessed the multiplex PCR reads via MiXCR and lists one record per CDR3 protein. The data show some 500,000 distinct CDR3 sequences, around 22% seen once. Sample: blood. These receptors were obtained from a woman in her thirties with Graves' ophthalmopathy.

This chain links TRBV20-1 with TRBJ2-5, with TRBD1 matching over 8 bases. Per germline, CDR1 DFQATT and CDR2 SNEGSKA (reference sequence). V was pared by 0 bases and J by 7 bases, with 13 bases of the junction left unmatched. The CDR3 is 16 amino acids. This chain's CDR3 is CSARDLGQGAWMTQYF. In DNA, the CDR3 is TGCAGTGCTAGAGATTTAGGGCAGGGGGCCTGGATGACCCAGTACTTC.

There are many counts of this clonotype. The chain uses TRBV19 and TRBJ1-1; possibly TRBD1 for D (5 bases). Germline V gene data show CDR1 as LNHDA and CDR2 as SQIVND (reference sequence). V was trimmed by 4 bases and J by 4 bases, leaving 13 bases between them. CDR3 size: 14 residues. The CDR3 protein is CASSTHLGGTEAFF. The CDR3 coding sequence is TGTGCCAGTAGTACCCATCTGGGGGGCACTGAAGCTTTCTTT.

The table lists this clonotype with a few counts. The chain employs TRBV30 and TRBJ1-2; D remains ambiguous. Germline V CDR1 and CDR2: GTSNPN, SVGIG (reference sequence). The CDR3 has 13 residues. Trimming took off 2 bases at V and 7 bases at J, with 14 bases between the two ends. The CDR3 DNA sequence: TGTGCCTGGAGTAAGGTGGTATTAGCTGGCTACACCTTC. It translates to CAWSKVVLAGYTF.

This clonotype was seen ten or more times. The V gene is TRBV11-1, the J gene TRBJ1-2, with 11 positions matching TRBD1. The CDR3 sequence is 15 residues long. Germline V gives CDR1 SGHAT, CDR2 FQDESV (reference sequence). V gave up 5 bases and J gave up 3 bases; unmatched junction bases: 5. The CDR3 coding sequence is TGTGCCAGCAGCCCTGGACAGGGGGCCTACTATGGCTACACCTTC. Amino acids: CASSPGQGAYYGYTF.

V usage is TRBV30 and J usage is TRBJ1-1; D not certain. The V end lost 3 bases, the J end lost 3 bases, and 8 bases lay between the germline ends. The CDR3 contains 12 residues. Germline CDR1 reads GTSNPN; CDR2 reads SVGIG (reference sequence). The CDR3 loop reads CAWRSDYTEAFF. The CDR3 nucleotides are TGTGCCTGGAGGTCAGATTACACTGAAGCTTTCTTT.

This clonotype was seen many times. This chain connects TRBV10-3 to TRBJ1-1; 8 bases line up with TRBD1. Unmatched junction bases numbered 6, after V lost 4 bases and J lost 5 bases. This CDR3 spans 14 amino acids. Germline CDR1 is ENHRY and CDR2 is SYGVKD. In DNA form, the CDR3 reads TGTGCCATCAGTGTCTCAGGGGGCCGGACTGAAGCTTTCTTT. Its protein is CAISVSGGRTEAFF.

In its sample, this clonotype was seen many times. CDR3 protein: CASSVRRDSHEQYF. In DNA, the CDR3 is TGTGCCAGCAGCGTACGTCGGGATTCCCACGAGCAGTACTTC. This rearrangement joins TRBV9 to TRBJ2-7, with D perhaps matching TRBD2 (5 bases). In germline, CDR1 is SGDLS, CDR2 YYNGEE. The CDR3 sequence is 14 residues long. The ends were cut back, 1 base at V and 5 bases at J, with 13 bases in the middle.

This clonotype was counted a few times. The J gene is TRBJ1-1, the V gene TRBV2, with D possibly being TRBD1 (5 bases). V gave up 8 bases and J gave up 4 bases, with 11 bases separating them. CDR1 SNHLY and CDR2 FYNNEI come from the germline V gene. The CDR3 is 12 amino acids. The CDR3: CASVTGATEAFF. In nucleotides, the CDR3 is TGTGCCAGCGTCACCGGGGCCACTGAAGCTTTCTTT.

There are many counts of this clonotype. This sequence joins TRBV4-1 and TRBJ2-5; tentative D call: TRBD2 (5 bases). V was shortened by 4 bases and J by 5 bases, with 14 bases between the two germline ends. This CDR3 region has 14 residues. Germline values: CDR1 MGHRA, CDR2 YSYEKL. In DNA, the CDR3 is TGCGCCAGCAGCCGCTTCCGGACTTCTGAGACCCAGTACTTC. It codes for CASSRFRTSETQYF.

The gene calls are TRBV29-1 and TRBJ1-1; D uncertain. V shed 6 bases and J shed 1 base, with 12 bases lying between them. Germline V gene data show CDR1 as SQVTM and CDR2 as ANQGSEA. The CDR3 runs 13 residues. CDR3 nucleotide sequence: TGCAGCGTCCCCGGATCCCCGAACACTGAAGCTTTCTTT. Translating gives CSVPGSPNTEAFF.

The CDR3 spells CASSLLGTSLQETQYF. The CDR3 bases are TGTGCCAGCAGTTTACTAGGAACTAGCCTTCAAGAGACCCAGTACTTC. V is TRBV28 and J is TRBJ2-5; possible D gene TRBD2, 6 bases. V was cut by 2 bases and J by 2 bases, with 15 bases left in between. Germline loops: CDR1 MDHEN, CDR2 SYDVKM. CDR3 size: 16 residues.

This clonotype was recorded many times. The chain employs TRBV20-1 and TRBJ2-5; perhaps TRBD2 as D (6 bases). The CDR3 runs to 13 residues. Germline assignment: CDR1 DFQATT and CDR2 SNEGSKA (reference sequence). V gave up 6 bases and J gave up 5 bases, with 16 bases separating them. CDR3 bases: TGCAGTGCCTCGGGGGACTCCCGGGAGACCCAGTACTTC. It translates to CSASGDSRETQYF.

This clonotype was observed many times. DNA of the CDR3: TGTGCCAGCAGCACGAGGCTAGCGGGGGATCTTATCACAGATACGCAGTATTTT. Protein: CASSTRLAGDLITDTQYF. V is TRBV6-2 or TRBV6-3 and J is TRBJ2-3; 10 nucleotides align to TRBD2. Trimming at V came to 6 bases and at J to 2 bases, leaving 14 bases not matched to a gene. The germline V gene encodes CDR1 MNHEY and CDR2 SVGEGT. The CDR3 spans 18 residues.

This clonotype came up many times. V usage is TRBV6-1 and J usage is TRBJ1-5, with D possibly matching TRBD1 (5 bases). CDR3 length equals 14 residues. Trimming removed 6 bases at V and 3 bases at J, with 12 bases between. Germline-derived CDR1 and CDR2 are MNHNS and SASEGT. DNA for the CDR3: TGTGCCAGCAGGCAGGGTTTCTCCAATCAGCCCCAGCATTTT. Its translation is CASRQGFSNQPQHF.

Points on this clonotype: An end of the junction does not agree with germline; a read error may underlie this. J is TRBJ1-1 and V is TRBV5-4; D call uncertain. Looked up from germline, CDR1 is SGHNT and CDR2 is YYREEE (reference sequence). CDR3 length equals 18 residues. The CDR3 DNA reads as TGTTCCAGCAGCTTGGAACTGGGATTCAAGACCATGAACACTGAAGCTTTCTTT. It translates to CSSSLELGFKTMNTEAFF. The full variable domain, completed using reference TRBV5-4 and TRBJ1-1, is ETGVTQSPTHLIKTRGQQVTLRCSSQSGHNTVSWYQQALGQGPQFIFQYYREEENGRGNFPPRFSGLQFPNYSSELNVNALELDDSALYLCSSSLELGFKTMNTEAFFGQGTRLTVV.

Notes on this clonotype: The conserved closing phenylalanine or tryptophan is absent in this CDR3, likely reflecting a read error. Here the CDR3 DNA reads TGTGCCGGTAGTACAACCTGGACCAATCGGGCCGGGGAGCTGTTTTAT. Protein: CAGSTTWTNRAGELFY. The V gene is TRBV19, the J gene TRBJ2-2; D unresolved. CDR1 LNHDA and CDR2 SQIVND come from the germline V gene (reference sequence). This CDR3 spans 16 amino acids.

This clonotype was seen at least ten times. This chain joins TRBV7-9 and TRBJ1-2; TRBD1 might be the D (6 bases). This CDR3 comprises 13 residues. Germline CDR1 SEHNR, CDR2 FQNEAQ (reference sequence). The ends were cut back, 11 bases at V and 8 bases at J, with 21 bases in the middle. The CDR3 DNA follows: TGTGCCTTCGAGGGGGTACAGGTTGGAGGCTACACCTTC. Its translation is CAFEGVQVGGYTF.